This TCR beta chain was found in a study of OX40 agonist ivuxolimab in advanced cancers. The CDR3 extends over 15 amino acids. The ends lost 3 bases at V and 3 bases at J; junction bases unmatched: 6. Germline V CDR1 and CDR2: MGHRA, YSYEKL. TCRdb keeps only in-frame clones here, not all; method: immunoSEQ multiplex PCR. The table includes about 86,000 clones, about 90% detected once. This TCR was sampled from an adult with an advanced solid tumor such as melanoma, head and neck, liver or kidney cancer. This chain connects TRBV4-1 to TRBJ2-7, with TRBD1 matching 9 bases. This specimen consisted of CD4+ or CD8+ T cells sorted from blood, obtained in a trial of the OX40 agonist ivuxolimab. CDR3 nucleotide sequence: TGCGCCAGCAGCCATACCGGGACAGGGCTCTACGAGCAGTACTTC. Protein product: CASSHTGTGLYEQYF.